The 22 T cell receptor beta chains below all came from one sample that was sequenced in a study of T-cell memory formation after mild COVID-19. TCRdb fed the 5' RACE reads into MiXCR, producing one record per CDR3 protein. This sample has about 200,000 distinct CDR3 sequences; approximately 16% occur once, and the top ten carry roughly 2.3%. The sequencing input was PBMCs or a T cell subset sorted from them (not recorded which). These TCRs come from an adult woman who had mild COVID-19 (a few samples of this study predate the infection). Cell type and time point are not known.

The chain uses TRBV12-3 or TRBV12-4 and TRBJ2-1, with TRBD2 as a possible D gene (6 bases). This CDR3 is built from 12 residues. The V end lost 6 bases, the J end lost 8 bases, and 11 bases lay between the germline ends. In DNA form, the CDR3 reads TGTGCCAGCAGCCCTACTAGCTATGAGCAGTTCTTC. Translated: CASSPTSYEQFF.

The V and J genes are TRBV2 and TRBJ1-2; 7 nucleotides line up with TRBD1. The ends lost 6 bases at V and 0 bases at J; junction bases unmatched: 7. The V gene's germline CDR1 is SNHLY and CDR2 FYNNEI. The CDR3 extends over 15 amino acids. CDR3 sequence: CASRLSGQPNYGYTF. Here the CDR3 DNA reads TGTGCCAGCAGGCTGTCGGGACAGCCTAACTATGGCTACACCTTC.

This clonotype was counted many times. This sequence joins TRBV12-3 or TRBV12-4 and TRBJ1-2; the match to TRBD1 covers 10 bases. The CDR3 length is 17 residues. The V and J ends lost 5 bases and 6 bases, in that order; junction bases with no gene match: 15. DNA of the CDR3: TGTGCCAGCAGTCGCTCGGGAAGGGACAGGGGAGCGGATGGCTACACCTTC. This gives the protein CASSRSGRDRGADGYTF.

The chain couples TRBV20-1 to TRBJ1-2, with TRBD1 identical over 8 bases. CDR1 and CDR2 (germline): DFQATT, SNEGSKA (reference sequence). With 5 bases clipped from V and 4 bases from J, the junction kept 9 bases outside the gene matches. The CDR3 runs to 14 residues. In nucleotides, the CDR3 is TGCAGTGCTCCCGGACAGGGATTAAGCTATGGCTACACCTTC. Translated: CSAPGQGLSYGYTF.

The genes are TRBV12-3 or TRBV12-4 and TRBJ1-1; D is ambiguous. The CDR3 length is 17 residues. Between the trimmed V and J ends, which lost 7 bases and 2 bases, there was a span of 23 bases. The CDR3 loop reads CASNPPNLITSNTEAFF. For the CDR3, the DNA is TGTGCCAGCAACCCCCCAAACTTAATTACCTCCAACACTGAAGCTTTCTTT.

This clonotype was counted only a few times. This sequence joins TRBV2 and TRBJ1-1; TRBD1 might be the D (5 bases). Trimming took off 4 bases at V and 4 bases at J, with 16 bases between the two ends. This CDR3 is 15 amino acids long. CDR1 is SNHLY and CDR2 is FYNNEI in the germline V gene. The DNA for the CDR3 is TGTGCCAGCAGTGCGGCGGGGGGATGGGGCACTGAAGCTTTCTTT. Amino acids: CASSAAGGWGTEAFF.

This chain uses TRBV5-1 with TRBJ1-5; D might be TRBD1 (5 bases). The CDR3 covers 15 residues. Between the trimmed V and J ends, which lost 2 bases and 15 bases, there was a span of 24 bases. Germline V gene sequence: CDR1 SGHRS, CDR2 YFSETQ. CDR3 nucleotide sequence: TGCGCCAGCAGCTTACGGACAAACCCCCCCGGCCCATGGCATTTT. It translates to CASSLRTNPPGPWHF.

A few counts support this clonotype. The V gene is TRBV20-1, the J gene TRBJ1-1, with D tentatively TRBD1 (5 bases). Germline CDR1 and CDR2: DFQATT and SNEGSKA (reference sequence). The CDR3 runs to 13 residues. V was shortened by 2 bases and J by 5 bases, with 12 bases between the two germline ends. In DNA, the CDR3 is TGCAGTGCTAGACTCAGGGAGTGGACTGAAGCTTTCTTT. It encodes CSARLREWTEAFF.

The chain links TRBV10-3 to TRBJ1-1; no firm D call. This CDR3 has 13 amino acids. The germline V gene encodes CDR1 ENHRY and CDR2 SYGVKD. Trimming took 4 bases from V and 4 from J, leaving 10 bases between them. For the CDR3, the DNA is TGTGCCATCAGTGCCGGATCGACCACTGAAGCTTTCTTT. It yields the protein CAISAGSTTEAFF.

This clonotype was seen only a few times. The chain combines TRBV18 with TRBJ2-2; D uncertain. Germline loops: CDR1 KGHSH, CDR2 LQKENI. The CDR3 contains 14 residues. V was pared by 3 bases and J by 6 bases, with 11 bases between. CDR3 residues: CASSPYSGPGELFF. In DNA, the CDR3 is TGTGCCAGCTCACCCTACTCCGGTCCCGGGGAGCTGTTTTTT.

The V and J genes are TRBV10-3 and TRBJ1-2, with D possibly matching TRBD1 (5 bases). The CDR3 contains 14 residues. The germline gives CDR1 ENHRY, CDR2 SYGVKD. V was clipped by 10 bases and J by 3 bases, with 18 bases between them. In nucleotides, the CDR3 is TGTGCCACCTGGACAAGGGGACGAGACTATGGCTACACCTTC. Amino acids: CATWTRGRDYGYTF.

This clonotype was seen more than once but under ten times. V usage is TRBV20-1 and J usage is TRBJ2-7; 7 bases are shared with TRBD1. The CDR3 covers 14 residues. V lost 0 bases, J lost 0 bases, and 2 bases stayed unmatched. Germline assignment: CDR1 DFQATT and CDR2 SNEGSKA (reference sequence). The CDR3 nucleotides read TGCAGTGCTAGAGATCAGGGGGTCTCCTACGAGCAGTACTTC. Translated, it gives CSARDQGVSYEQYF.

In its sample, this clonotype ranks as medium-sized. V gene TRBV5-1 combines with J gene TRBJ2-5, with D maybe TRBD1 (6 bases). The CDR3 has 15 amino acids. Trimming pared 1 base from V and 2 bases from J, leaving 12 bases between. Germline CDR1 SGHRS, CDR2 YFSETQ. This CDR3 reads CASSLPGRGQETQYF. The CDR3 DNA sequence: TGCGCCAGCAGCTTGCCGGGAAGGGGGCAAGAGACCCAGTACTTC.

This clonotype was counted at least ten times. The V call is TRBV6-1, the J call TRBJ2-1; D tentatively reads TRBD1 or TRBD2 (5 bases each). Trimming stripped 5 bases from V and 9 bases from J, with 11 bases between. The CDR3 totals 12 residues. Germline-derived CDR1 and CDR2 are MNHNS and SASEGT. The CDR3 reads CASSFWGTEQFF. In DNA, the CDR3 is TGTGCCAGCAGTTTTTGGGGGACTGAGCAGTTCTTC.

The chain carries TRBV19 and TRBJ1-1; D perhaps matches TRBD1 (5 bases). The CDR3 has 13 amino acids. Per germline, CDR1 LNHDA and CDR2 SQIVND (reference sequence). V was clipped by 4 bases and J by 10 bases, with 16 bases between them. DNA of the CDR3: TGTGCCAGTAGTACGACCTTCCAGGGTGTAGCTTTCTTT. It specifies CASSTTFQGVAFF.

This clonotype was recorded many times. V is TRBV5-5 and J is TRBJ2-1; D assignment may be TRBD1 or TRBD2 (5 bases each). CDR3 length: 15 residues. Trimming cost V 9 bases and J 7 bases, with 23 bases left between them. CDR1 and CDR2 (germline): SGHKS, YYEKEE (reference sequence). The CDR3, as DNA: TGTGCCACCCGCGGCGGACCGGGGCTGGGGAATGAGCAGTTCTTC. Translating it yields CATRGGPGLGNEQFF.

The genes are TRBV2 and TRBJ2-1; D perhaps matches TRBD1 (5 bases). Germline lookup yields CDR1 SNHLY and CDR2 FYNNEI. The CDR3 is 15 residues long. The germline V and J ends were trimmed by 5 bases and 4 bases, with 15 bases remaining between them. DNA of the CDR3: TGTGCCAGCAGTCCCGGTAGGGGATGGTACAATGAGCAGTTCTTC. This sequence encodes CASSPGRGWYNEQFF.

This clonotype showed up just a few times. The CDR3 nucleotides read TGTGCCTGGAGTGTAAGTGGCCGCAATCAGCCCCAGCATTTT. This sequence encodes CAWSVSGRNQPQHF. The V gene is TRBV30, the J gene TRBJ1-5; D is unresolved. This CDR3 has 14 residues. V was shortened by 0 bases and J by 2 bases, with 8 bases between the two germline ends. CDR1 and CDR2 from the germline V gene are GTSNPN and SVGIG (reference sequence). The complete variable domain, with remaining parts taken from reference TRBV30 and TRBJ1-5, reads SQTIHQWPATLVQPVGSPLSLECTVEGTSNPNLYWYRQAAGRGLQLLFYSVGIGQISSEVPQNLSASRPQDRQFILSSKKLLLSDSGFYLCAWSVSGRNQPQHFGDGTRLSIL.

This clonotype has only a few counts. The chain employs TRBV2 and TRBJ2-5; D assignment may be TRBD1 or TRBD2 (5 bases each). V was pared by 4 bases and J by 1 base, with 10 bases between. Germline V lookup: CDR1 SNHLY, CDR2 FYNNEI. The CDR3 is 14 amino acids. The CDR3 DNA sequence: TGTGCCAGCAGTGCCAGGGACCTCCAAGAGACCCAGTACTTC. As protein: CASSARDLQETQYF.

This clonotype has a handful of counts. This chain uses TRBV7-9 with TRBJ2-7; 12 bases fit TRBD1. Germline-derived CDR1 and CDR2 are SEHNR and FQNEAQ (reference sequence). The CDR3 spans 14 residues. The trim removed 5 bases at V and 7 bases at J, leaving 6 bases unmatched. The CDR3 DNA follows: TGTGCCAGCAGCCAGGGACAGGGGGCAGAAGAGCAGTACTTC. Encoded protein: CASSQGQGAEEQYF.

The chain recombines TRBV3-1 with TRBJ1-6; TRBD1 is a possible D gene (5 bases). CDR3 length: 17 residues. The germline V gene has CDR1 LGHDT and CDR2 YNNKEL (reference sequence). Trimming removed 0 bases at V and 3 bases at J, with 12 bases between. The CDR3 nucleotides read TGTGCCAGCAGCCAAGACGGCGGGACCCGCTATAATTCACCCCTCCACTTT. Amino acids: CASSQDGGTRYNSPLHF.

This clonotype was found many times. The chain combines TRBV19 with TRBJ2-1, with D perhaps matching TRBD2 (6 bases). The CDR3 extends over 17 amino acids. CDR1 is LNHDA, CDR2 SQIVND, per germline (reference sequence). V was trimmed by 0 bases and J by 2 bases, leaving 14 bases between them. Written as DNA, the CDR3 is TGTGCCAGTAGTATAGATGCCGGGAGTAGGCCCTACAATGAGCAGTTCTTC. Protein: CASSIDAGSRPYNEQFF.